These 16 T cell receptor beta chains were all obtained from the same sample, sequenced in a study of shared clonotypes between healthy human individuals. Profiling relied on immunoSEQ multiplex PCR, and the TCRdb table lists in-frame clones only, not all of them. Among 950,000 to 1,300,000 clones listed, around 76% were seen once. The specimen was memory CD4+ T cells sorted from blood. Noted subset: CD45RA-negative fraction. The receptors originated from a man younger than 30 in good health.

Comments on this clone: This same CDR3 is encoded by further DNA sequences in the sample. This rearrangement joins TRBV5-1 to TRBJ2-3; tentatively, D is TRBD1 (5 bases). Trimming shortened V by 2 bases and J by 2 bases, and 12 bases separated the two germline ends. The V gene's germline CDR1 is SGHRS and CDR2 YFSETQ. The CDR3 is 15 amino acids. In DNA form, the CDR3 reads TGCGCCAGCAGCTTTGGTGGGGCCGACACAGATACGCAGTATTTT. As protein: CASSFGGADTDTQYF. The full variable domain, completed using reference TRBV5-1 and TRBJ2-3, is KAGVTQTPRYLIKTRGQQVTLSCSPISGHRSVSWYQQTPGQGLQFLFEYFSETQRNKGNFPGRFSGRQFSNSRSEMNVSTLELGDSALYLCASSFGGADTDTQYFGPGTRLTVL.

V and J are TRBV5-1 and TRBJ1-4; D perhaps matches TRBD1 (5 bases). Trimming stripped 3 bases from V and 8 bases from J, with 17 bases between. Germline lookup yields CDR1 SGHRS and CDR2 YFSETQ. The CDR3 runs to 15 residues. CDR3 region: CASSSLHGGREKLFF. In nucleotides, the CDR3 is TGCGCCAGCAGCTCCCTACACGGGGGAAGAGAAAAACTGTTTTTT.

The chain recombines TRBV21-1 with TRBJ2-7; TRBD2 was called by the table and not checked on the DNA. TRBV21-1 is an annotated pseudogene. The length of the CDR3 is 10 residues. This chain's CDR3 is CASREVEQYF. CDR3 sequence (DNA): TGTGCCAGCAGGGAGGTCGAGCAGTACTTC.

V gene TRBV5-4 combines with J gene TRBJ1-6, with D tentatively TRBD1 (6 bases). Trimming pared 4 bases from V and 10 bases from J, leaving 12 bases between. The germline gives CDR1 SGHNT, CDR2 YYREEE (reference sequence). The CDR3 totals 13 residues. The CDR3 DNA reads TGTGCCAGCAGCGGAACAGGGTTCTCACCCCTCCACTTT. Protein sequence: CASSGTGFSPLHF. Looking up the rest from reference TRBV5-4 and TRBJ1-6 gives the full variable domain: ETGVTQSPTHLIKTRGQQVTLRCSSQSGHNTVSWYQQALGQGPQFIFQYYREEENGRGNFPPRFSGLQFPNYSSELNVNALELDDSALYLCASSGTGFSPLHFGNGTRLTVT.

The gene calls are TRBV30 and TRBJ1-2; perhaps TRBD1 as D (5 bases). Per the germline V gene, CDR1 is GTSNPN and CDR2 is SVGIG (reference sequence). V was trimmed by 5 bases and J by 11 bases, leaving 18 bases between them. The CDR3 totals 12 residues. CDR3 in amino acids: CAWAFRDLIYTF. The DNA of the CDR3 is TGTGCCTGGGCCTTCAGGGACTTGATTTACACCTTC.

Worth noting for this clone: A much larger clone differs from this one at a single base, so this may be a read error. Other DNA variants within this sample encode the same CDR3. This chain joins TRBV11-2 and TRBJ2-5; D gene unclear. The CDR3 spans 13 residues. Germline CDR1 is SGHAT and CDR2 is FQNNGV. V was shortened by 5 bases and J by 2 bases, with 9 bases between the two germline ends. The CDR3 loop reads CASSRERQETQYF. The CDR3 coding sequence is TGTGCCAGCAGCCGAGAGAGGCAAGAGACCCAGTACTTC.

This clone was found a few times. This chain's CDR3 is CAWSVGGKDVAFF. CDR3 nucleotide sequence: TGTGCCTGGAGTGTCGGGGGCAAGGACGTGGCTTTCTTT. This rearrangement joins TRBV30 to TRBJ1-1; D is perhaps TRBD1 (6 bases). This CDR3 is built from 13 residues. Trimming left V 0 bases short and J 11 bases short, with 16 bases between. Germline CDR1 GTSNPN, CDR2 SVGIG (reference sequence).

The CDR3 sequence is CASSQDSSGRSYEQYF. The CDR3 DNA is TGCGCCAGCAGCCAAGATTCGAGCGGGAGAAGCTACGAGCAGTACTTC. The chain employs TRBV4-3 and TRBJ2-7; 8 positions match TRBD2. Germline loops: CDR1 LGHNA, CDR2 YSLEER. J gave up 3 bases and V 0 bases, and 7 bases lay outside the gene matches. The CDR3 runs 16 residues.

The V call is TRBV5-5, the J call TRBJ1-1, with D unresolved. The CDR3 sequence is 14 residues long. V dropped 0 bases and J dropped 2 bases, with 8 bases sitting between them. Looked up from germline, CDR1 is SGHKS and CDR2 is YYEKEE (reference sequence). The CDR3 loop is CASSLALKNTEAFF. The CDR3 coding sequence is TGTGCCAGCAGCTTGGCCCTGAAAAACACTGAAGCTTTCTTT.

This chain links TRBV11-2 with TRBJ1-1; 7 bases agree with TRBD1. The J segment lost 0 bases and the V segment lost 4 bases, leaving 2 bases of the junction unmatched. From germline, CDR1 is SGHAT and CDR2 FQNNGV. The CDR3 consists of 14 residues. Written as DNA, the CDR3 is TGTGCCAGCAGCTCGACAGGGATGAACACTGAAGCTTTCTTT. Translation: CASSSTGMNTEAFF.

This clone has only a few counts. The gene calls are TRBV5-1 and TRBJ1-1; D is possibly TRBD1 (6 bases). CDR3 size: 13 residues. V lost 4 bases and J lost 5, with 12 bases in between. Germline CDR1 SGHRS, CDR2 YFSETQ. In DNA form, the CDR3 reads TGCGCCAGCAGCCCACAGGGAAGGACTGAAGCTTTCTTT. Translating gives CASSPQGRTEAFF.

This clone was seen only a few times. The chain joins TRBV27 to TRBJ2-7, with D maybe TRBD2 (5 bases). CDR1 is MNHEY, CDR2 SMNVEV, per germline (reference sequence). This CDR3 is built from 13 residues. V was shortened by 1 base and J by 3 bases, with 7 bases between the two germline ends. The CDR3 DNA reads TGTGCCAGCAGTTTATGGGCGGGCTACGAGCAGTACTTC. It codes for CASSLWAGYEQYF.

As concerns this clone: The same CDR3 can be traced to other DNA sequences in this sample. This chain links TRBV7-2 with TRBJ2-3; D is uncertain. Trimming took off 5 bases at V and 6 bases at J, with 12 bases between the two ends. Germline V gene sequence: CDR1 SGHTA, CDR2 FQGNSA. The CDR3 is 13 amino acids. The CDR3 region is CASSPLLADTQYF. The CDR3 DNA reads TGTGCCAGCAGCCCTCTATTAGCTGATACGCAGTATTTT. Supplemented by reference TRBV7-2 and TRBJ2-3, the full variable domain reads GAGVSQSPSNKVTEKGKDVELRCDPISGHTALYWYRQSLGQGLEFLIYFQGNSAPDKSGLPSDRFSAERTGGSVSTLTIQRTQQEDSAVYLCASSPLLADTQYFGPGTRLTVL.

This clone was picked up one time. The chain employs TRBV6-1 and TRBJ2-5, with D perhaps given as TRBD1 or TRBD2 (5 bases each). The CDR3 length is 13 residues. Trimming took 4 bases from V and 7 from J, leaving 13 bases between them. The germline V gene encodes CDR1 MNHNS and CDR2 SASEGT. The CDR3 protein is CASSGTRDGTQYF. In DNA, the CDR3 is TGTGCCAGCAGTGGCACTAGGGACGGGACCCAGTACTTC.

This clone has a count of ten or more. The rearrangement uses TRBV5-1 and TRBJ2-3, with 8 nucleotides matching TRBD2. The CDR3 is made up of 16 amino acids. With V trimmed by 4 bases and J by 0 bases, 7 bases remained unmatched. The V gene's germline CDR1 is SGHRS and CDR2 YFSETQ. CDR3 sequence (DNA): TGCGCCAGCAGCCCCCTGGAGCGGGGGAGCACAGATACGCAGTATTTT. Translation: CASSPLERGSTDTQYF. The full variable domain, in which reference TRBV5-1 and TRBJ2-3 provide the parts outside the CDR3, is KAGVTQTPRYLIKTRGQQVTLSCSPISGHRSVSWYQQTPGQGLQFLFEYFSETQRNKGNFPGRFSGRQFSNSRSEMNVSTLELGDSALYLCASSPLERGSTDTQYFGPGTRLTVL.

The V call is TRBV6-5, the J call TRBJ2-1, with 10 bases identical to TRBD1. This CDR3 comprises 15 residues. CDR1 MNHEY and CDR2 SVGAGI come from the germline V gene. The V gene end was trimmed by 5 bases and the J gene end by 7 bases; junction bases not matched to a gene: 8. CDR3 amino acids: CASSRVGQGVNEQFF. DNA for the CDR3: TGTGCCAGCAGTCGCGTTGGACAGGGGGTTAATGAGCAGTTCTTC.